This TCR beta chain comes out of a study of spatial heterogeneity in lung cancer. The CDR3 consists of 16 residues. CDR1 is DFQATT, CDR2 SNEGSKA, per germline (reference sequence). MiXCR, applied by TCRdb to the 5' RACE reads, yields one record per CDR3 protein. The sample lists tens of thousands of distinct CDR3 sequences, roughly 8% seen once, with under 30% in the top ten. Described time point: sample taken at primary tumor resection. This clonotype appeared many times. The rearrangement uses TRBV20-1 and TRBJ2-1; 11 bases agree with TRBD2. Sequences were derived from PBMCs, sampled at surgery. This TCR was sampled from a male donor with early-stage non-small cell lung cancer. CDR3 DNA sequence: TGCAGCAGCAGGAACCAGGGGACTAGCGGCCCTATGAGGCAGTTCTTC. The encoded protein is CSSRNQGTSGPMRQFF.